These T cell receptor beta chains were read from a single sample in a study of T-cell memory formation after mild COVID-19. MiXCR was run by TCRdb on the 5' RACE reads, yielding one entry per CDR3 protein. The sample shows over 450,000 distinct CDR3 sequences, around 21% of them seen only once. Sequenced material: PBMCs or a T cell subset sorted from them (not recorded which). The origin of the receptors is an adult woman who had mild COVID-19 (a few samples of this study predate the infection). Cell type and time point are not known. CDR3s include the opening cysteine and the closing phenylalanine or tryptophan. A D gene is named only where the DNA matches it firmly. Clone size is stated in some rows and not others, as once, few, many or a class when expanded.

TRBV2	NA	TRBD1	TRBJ1-2	TGTGACAGCAGGGGAACAGGGGGAGTCGCCTATGGCTACACCTTC	CDSRGTGGVAYGYTF
TRBV18	NA	NA	TRBJ2-7	TGTGCCAGCTCACCACGGCAGGCCGGCGACGAGCAGTACTTC	CASSPRQAGDEQYF
TRBV7-3	NA	NA	TRBJ2-5	TGTGCCAGCAGCCCCGGAGTAGCAGAGACCCAGTACTTC	CASSPGVAETQYF
TRBV20-1	many	NA	TRBJ2-1	TGCAGTTTAGACAGGCTCTACAATGAGCAGTTCTTC	CSLDRLYNEQFF
TRBV5-1	NA	TRBD1	TRBJ1-1	TGCGCCAGCAGCTTGTTACAGGGGGCCCTGAACACTGAAGCTTTCTTT	CASSLLQGALNTEAFF
TRBV19	NA	NA	TRBJ2-3	TGTGCCAGTAGTATAGGGAACACAGATACGCAGTATTTT	CASSIGNTDTQYF
TRBV5-5	NA	NA	TRBJ2-5	TGTGCCAGCAGCTTCGCCAAGGGGGAGACCCAGTACTTC	CASSFAKGETQYF
TRBV3-1	few	NA	TRBJ2-1	TGTGCCAGCAGCCAAGCCAGGGTCTTGACTGAGCAGTTCTTC	CASSQARVLTEQFF
TRBV12-3/TRBV12-4	few	TRBD2	TRBJ2-3	TGTGCCAGCAGTCGGCGTTGGGTACTAGCGGCCACAGATACGCAGTATTTT	CASSRRWVLAATDTQYF
TRBV7-3	few	NA	TRBJ2-7	TGTGCCAGCAGCTTAAATCCCGGGGGGCGCGCTGGCGAGCAGTACTTC	CASSLNPGGRAGEQYF